Each of the 6 T cell receptor beta chains below was sequenced from the same sample in a study of human T cells and chemical hapten exposure (dated by TCRdb to the early 2020s). Receptor libraries were prepared by RACE. Sequencing instrument: NextSeq 500. TCRdb's own reprocessing of the public reads used fastp at Q25 and MiXCR and kept productive beta chains. Entries are consolidated by CDR3 protein sequence, retaining the most common genes and DNA. Here the sample has 70,000 to 95,000 distinct CDR3 sequences; roughly 7.9% occur a single time. The ten largest clones take up 1.7% of the sample. The time point tag for this specimen amounts to: healthy volunteer bleed at 6 weeks. Total RNA was extracted from unfractionated whole blood that had been collected in Tempus Blood RNA tubes. Sequenced input: whole blood. Receptors originate from a female donor in good health. Some clones in this sample may be carry-over from other donors' samples.

The CDR3: CASSQESQGSAFF. DNA of the CDR3: TGCGCCAGCAGCCAAGAGTCGCAGGGTTCGGCTTTCTTT. V is TRBV4-3 and J is TRBJ1-1, with a possible D match to TRBD1 (5 bases). This CDR3 contains 13 residues. The germline V gene has CDR1 LGHNA and CDR2 YSLEER. Between the trimmed V and J ends, which lost 0 bases and 11 bases, there was a span of 13 bases.

This clonotype has only a few counts. The rearrangement uses TRBV12-3 or TRBV12-4 and TRBJ1-1, with TRBD1 as a possible D gene (6 bases). The CDR3 is 15 residues long. V was trimmed by 10 bases and J by 4 bases, leaving 22 bases between them. CDR3 sequence reads: CATTPGAGTVTEAFF. As DNA, the CDR3 is TGTGCCACCACTCCGGGGGCAGGGACGGTCACTGAAGCTTTCTTT.

Only a few counts were recorded for this clonotype. The chain employs TRBV20-1 and TRBJ1-2; 7 positions agree with TRBD1. The junction had 9 bases not matched to a gene; V was cut back by 0 bases and J by 8 bases. This CDR3 is built from 14 residues. The germline V gene has CDR1 DFQATT and CDR2 SNEGSKA (reference sequence). CDR3 DNA: TGCAGTGCTAGAGAACCAGGGGGTTCGAAAGGCTACACCTTC. It codes for CSAREPGGSKGYTF.

This clonotype was found a few times. The V and J genes are TRBV19 and TRBJ2-3; D perhaps matches TRBD2 (6 bases). Germline CDR1 and CDR2: LNHDA and SQIVND (reference sequence). This CDR3 has 16 amino acids. V gave up 6 bases and J gave up 0 bases, with 16 bases separating them. CDR3 sequence (DNA): TGTGCCAGTAGCGACGACGGGAGAAGGAGCACAGATACGCAGTATTTT. Translation: CASSDDGRRSTDTQYF.

The CDR3 reads CASSYMGYAFF. In DNA, the CDR3 is TGTGCCAGCAGTTACATGGGGTATGCTTTCTTT. The rearrangement joins TRBV6-5 to TRBJ1-1; D ambiguous. V lost 2 bases and J 11 bases, leaving 9 bases between the germline ends. The CDR3 is 11 residues long. From germline, CDR1 is MNHEY and CDR2 SVGAGI.

This clonotype was detected ten times or more. This chain joins TRBV14 and TRBJ1-6; no definite D call. The CDR3 covers 16 residues. The ends were cut back, 0 bases at V and 10 bases at J, with 16 bases in the middle. Germline assignment: CDR1 SGHDN and CDR2 FVKESK. This CDR3 is CASSQDLDILGSPLHF. CDR3 sequence (DNA): TGTGCCAGCAGCCAAGATCTTGACATTTTGGGGTCACCCCTCCACTTT.